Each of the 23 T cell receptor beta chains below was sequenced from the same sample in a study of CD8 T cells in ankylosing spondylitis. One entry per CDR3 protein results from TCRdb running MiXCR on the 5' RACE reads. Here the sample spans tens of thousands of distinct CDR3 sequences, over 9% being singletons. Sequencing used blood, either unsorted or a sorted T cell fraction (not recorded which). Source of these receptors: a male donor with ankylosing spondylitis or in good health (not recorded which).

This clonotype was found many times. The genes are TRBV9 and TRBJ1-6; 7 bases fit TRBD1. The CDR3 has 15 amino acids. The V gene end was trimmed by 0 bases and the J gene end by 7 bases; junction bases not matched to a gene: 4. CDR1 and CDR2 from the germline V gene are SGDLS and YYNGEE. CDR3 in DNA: TGTGCCAGCAGCGTAGAGGACAGGCACAATTCACCCCTCCACTTT. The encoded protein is CASSVEDRHNSPLHF.

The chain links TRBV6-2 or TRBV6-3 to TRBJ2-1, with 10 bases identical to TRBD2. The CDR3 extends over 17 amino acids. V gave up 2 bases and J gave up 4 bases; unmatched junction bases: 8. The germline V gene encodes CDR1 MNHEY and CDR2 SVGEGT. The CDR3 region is CASSYRASGRSYNEQFF. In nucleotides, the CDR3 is TGTGCCAGCAGTTACCGGGCTAGCGGGAGAAGTTACAATGAGCAGTTCTTC.

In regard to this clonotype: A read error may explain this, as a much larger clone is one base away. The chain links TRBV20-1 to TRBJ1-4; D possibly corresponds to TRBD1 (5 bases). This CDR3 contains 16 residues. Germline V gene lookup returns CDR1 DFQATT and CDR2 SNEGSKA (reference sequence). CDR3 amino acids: CCANLAGSNLVEKLFF. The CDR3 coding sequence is TGCTGTGCTAATCTTGCAGGGTCAAACTTAGTTGAAAAACTGTTTTTT.

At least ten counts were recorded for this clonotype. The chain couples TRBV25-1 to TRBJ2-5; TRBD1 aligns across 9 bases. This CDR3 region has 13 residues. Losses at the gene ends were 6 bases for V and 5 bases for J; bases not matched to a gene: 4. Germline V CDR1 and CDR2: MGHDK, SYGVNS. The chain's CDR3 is CASSRDRVETQYF. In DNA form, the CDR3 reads TGTGCCAGCAGCCGGGACAGGGTGGAGACCCAGTACTTC.

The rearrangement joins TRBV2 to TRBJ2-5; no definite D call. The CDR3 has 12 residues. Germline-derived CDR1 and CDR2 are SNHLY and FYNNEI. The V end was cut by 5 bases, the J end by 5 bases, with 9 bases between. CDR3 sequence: CASSPRGETQYF. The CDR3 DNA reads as TGTGCCAGCAGTCCGCGCGGTGAGACCCAGTACTTC. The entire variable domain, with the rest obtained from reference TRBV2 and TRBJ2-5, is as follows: EPEVTQTPSHQVTQMGQEVILRCVPISNHLYFYWYRQILGQKVEFLVSFYNNEISEKSEIFDDQFSVERPDGSNFTLKIRSTKLEDSAMYFCASSPRGETQYFGPGTRLLVL.

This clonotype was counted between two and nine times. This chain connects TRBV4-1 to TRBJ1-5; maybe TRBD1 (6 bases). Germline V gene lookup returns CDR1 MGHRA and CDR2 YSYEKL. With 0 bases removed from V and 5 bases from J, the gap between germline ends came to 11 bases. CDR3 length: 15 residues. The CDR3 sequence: CASSQEYRAYQPQHF. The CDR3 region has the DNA TGCGCCAGCAGCCAAGAATACAGGGCCTATCAGCCCCAGCATTTT.

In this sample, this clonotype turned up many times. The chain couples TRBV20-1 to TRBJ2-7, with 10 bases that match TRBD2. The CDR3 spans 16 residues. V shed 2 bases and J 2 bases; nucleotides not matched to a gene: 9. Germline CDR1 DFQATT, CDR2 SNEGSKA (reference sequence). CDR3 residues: CSARPQLAGNPYEQYF. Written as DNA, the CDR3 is TGCAGTGCTAGACCCCAACTAGCGGGGAACCCCTACGAGCAGTACTTC.

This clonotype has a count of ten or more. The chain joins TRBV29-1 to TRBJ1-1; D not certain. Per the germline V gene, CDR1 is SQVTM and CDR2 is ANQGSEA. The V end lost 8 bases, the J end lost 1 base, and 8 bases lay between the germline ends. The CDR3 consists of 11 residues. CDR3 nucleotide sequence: TGCAGCTCCGGGAGGAACACTGAAGCTTTCTTT. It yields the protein CSSGRNTEAFF.

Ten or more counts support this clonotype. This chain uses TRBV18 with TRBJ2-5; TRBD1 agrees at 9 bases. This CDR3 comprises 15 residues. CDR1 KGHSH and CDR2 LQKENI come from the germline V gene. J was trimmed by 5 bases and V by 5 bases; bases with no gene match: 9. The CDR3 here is CASSSGGTGTETQYF. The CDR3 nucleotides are TGTGCCAGCTCATCGGGCGGGACAGGGACTGAGACCCAGTACTTC.

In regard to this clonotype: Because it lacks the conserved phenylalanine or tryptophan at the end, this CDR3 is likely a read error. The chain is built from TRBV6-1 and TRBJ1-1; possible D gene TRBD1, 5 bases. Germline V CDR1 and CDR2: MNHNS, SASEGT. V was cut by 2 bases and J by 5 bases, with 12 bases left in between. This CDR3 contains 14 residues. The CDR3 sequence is CASSELGARTEAFS. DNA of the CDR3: TGTGCCAGCAGTGAACTTGGGGCGCGAACTGAAGCTTTCTCT.

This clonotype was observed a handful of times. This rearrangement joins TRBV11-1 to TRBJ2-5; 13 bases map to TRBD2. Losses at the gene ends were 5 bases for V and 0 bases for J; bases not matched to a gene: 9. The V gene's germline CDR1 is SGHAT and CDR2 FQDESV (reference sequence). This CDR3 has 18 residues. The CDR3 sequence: CASSTGLAGVGYQETQYF. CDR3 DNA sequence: TGTGCCAGCAGCACCGGACTAGCGGGAGTGGGTTACCAAGAGACCCAGTACTTC.

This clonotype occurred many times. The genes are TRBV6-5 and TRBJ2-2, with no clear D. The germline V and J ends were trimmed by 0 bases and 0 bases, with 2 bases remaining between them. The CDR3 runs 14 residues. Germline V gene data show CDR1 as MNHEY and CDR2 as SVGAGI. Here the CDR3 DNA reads TGTGCCAGCAGTTACTCTCCGAACACCGGGGAGCTGTTTTTT. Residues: CASSYSPNTGELFF.

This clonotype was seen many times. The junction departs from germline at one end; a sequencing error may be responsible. The CDR3 DNA sequence: TGTGCCAGCAGACAGGGTCGGGTCAATCAACCCCAGCATTTT. This sequence encodes CASRQGRVNQPQHF. V is TRBV6-2 or TRBV6-3 and J is TRBJ1-5; D is perhaps TRBD1 (6 bases). This CDR3 has 14 amino acids. Per the germline V gene, CDR1 is MNHEY and CDR2 is SVGEGT.

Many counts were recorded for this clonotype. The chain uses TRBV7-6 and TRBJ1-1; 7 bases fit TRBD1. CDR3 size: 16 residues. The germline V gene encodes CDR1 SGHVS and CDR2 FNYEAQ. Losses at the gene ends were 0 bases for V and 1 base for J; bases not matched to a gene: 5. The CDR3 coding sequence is TGTGCCAGCAGCTTAGCGGGGACAGTAACGAACACTGAAGCTTTCTTT. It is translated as CASSLAGTVTNTEAFF. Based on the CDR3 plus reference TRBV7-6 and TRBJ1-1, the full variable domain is GAGVSQSPRYKVTKRGQDVALRCDPISGHVSLYWYRQALGQGPEFLTYFNYEAQQDKSGLPNDRFSAERPEGSISTLTIQRTEQRDSAMYRCASSLAGTVTNTEAFFGQGTRLTVV.

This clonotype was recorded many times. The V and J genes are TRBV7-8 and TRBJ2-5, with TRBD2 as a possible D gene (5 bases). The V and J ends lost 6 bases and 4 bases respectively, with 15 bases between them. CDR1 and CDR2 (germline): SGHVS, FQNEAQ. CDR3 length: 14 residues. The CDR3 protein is CASRSFRGSETQYF. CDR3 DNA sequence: TGTGCCAGCAGGTCCTTTCGGGGTTCAGAGACCCAGTACTTC. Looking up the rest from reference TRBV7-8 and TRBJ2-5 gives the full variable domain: GAGVSQSPRYKVAKRGQDVALRCDPISGHVSLFWYQQALGQGPEFLTYFQNEAQLDKSGLPSDRFFAERPEGSVSTLKIQRTQQEDSAVYLCASRSFRGSETQYFGPGTRLLVL.

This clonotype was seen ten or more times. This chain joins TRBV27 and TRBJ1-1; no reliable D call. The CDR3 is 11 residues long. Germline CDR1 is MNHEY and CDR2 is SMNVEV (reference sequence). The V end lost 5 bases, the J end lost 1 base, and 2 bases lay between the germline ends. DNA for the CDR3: TGTGCCAGCAGTAGGAACACTGAAGCTTTCTTT. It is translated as CASSRNTEAFF.

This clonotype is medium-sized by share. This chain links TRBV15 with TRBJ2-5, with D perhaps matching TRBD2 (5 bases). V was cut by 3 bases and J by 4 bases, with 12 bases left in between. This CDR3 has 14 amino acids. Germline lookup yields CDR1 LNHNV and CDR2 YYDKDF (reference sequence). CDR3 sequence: CATSRVAGLETQYF. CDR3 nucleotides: TGTGCCACCAGCAGGGTGGCGGGTTTAGAGACCCAGTACTTC.

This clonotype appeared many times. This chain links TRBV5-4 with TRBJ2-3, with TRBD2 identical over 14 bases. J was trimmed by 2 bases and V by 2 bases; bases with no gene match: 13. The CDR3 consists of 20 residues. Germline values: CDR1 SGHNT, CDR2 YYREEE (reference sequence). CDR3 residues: CASSFPGLAGGMGPTDTQYF. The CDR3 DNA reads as TGTGCCAGCAGCTTCCCAGGACTAGCGGGAGGAATGGGGCCCACAGATACGCAGTATTTT.

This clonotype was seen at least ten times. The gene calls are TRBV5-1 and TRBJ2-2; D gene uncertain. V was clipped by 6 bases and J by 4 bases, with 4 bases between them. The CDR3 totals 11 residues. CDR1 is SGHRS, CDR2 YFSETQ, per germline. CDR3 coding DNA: TGCGCCAGCACCTTCACCGGGGAGCTGTTTTTT. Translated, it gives CASTFTGELFF.

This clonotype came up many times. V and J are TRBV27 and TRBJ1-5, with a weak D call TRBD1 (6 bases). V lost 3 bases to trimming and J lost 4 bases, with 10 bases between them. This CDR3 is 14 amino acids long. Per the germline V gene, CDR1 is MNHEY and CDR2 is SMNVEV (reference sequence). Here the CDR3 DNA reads TGTGCCAGCAGTTTTCGACAGGCTAATCAGCCCCAGCATTTT. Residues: CASSFRQANQPQHF.

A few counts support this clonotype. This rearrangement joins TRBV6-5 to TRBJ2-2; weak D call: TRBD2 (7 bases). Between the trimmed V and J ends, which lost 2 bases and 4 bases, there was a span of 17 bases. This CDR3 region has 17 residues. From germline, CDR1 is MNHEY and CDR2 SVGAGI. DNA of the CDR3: TGTGCCAGCAGTTACCCCGGGGGCGGGAGAATCACCGGGGAGCTGTTTTTT. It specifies CASSYPGGGRITGELFF.

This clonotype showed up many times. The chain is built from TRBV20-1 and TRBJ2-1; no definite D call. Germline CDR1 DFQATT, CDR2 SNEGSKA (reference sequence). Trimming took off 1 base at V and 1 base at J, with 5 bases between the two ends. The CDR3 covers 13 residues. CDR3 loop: CSARGVSYNEQFF. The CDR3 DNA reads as TGCAGTGCTAGAGGTGTATCCTACAATGAGCAGTTCTTC.

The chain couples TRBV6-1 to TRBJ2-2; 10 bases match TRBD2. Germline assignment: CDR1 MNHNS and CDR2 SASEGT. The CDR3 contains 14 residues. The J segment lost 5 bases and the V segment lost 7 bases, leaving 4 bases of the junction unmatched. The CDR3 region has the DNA TGTGCCAGCATAGCGGGGGGAGGGACCGGGGAGCTGTTTTTT. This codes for CASIAGGGTGELFF.